Each of the 23 T cell receptor beta chains below was sequenced from the same sample in a study of cytomegalovirus exposure and HLA in healthy donors. Both 60 Vbeta primers and 13 Jbeta primers went into the PCR. Only in-frame clones appear in the TCRdb table, and some are missing; sequencing was by immunoSEQ multiplex PCR. The repertoire has around 130,000 clones, roughly three fifths of them found once; the top ten carry roughly 8.6%. The sequencing sample was made of PBMCs. The receptor source for this set is a woman aged 40-49 years in good health and CMV-seropositive.

The gene calls are TRBV16 and TRBJ1-3; tentatively, D is TRBD1 (6 bases). Trimming removed 3 bases from V and 2 bases from J, with 14 bases in between. The germline V gene has CDR1 KGHSY and CDR2 FQNENV. The CDR3 contains 16 residues. CDR3 DNA: TGTGCCAGCAGCCAGGGTCTACCAGGGGCTGGAAACACCATATATTTT. It is translated as CASSQGLPGAGNTIYF. Based on the CDR3 plus reference TRBV16 and TRBJ1-3, the full variable domain is GEEVAQTPKHLVRGEGQKAKLYCAPIKGHSYVFWYQQVLKNEFKFLISFQNENVFDETGMPKERFSAKCLPNSPCSLEIQATKLEDSAVYFCASSQGLPGAGNTIYFGEGSWLTVV.

Comments on this clone: Mismatch with germline at one junction end may stem from a read error. V is TRBV7-7 and J is TRBJ2-5; 9 nucleotides align to TRBD2. The CDR3 sequence is 16 residues long. Germline CDR1 is SSHAT and CDR2 is FNYEAQ (reference sequence). CDR3 coding DNA: TGTGCTAGCAGCCTCGGGCTAGCGGGACCTCAGGAGACCCAGTACTTC. It codes for CASSLGLAGPQETQYF.

Here the CDR3 reads CASSQGSGGLAYEQYF. CDR3 nucleotide sequence: TGTGCCAGCAGCCAAGGCAGCGGGGGTTTGGCCTACGAGCAGTACTTC. The chain is built from TRBV4-2 and TRBJ2-7, with TRBD2 matching over 8 bases. V trimming: 1 base; J trimming: 2 bases; junction bases outside the gene matches: 7. The CDR3 has 16 amino acids. Germline CDR1 is LGHNA and CDR2 is YNFKEQ.

This clone occurred a few times. This chain uses TRBV25-1 with TRBJ1-1; D gene uncertain. The germline gives CDR1 MGHDK, CDR2 SYGVNS. CDR3 length equals 16 residues. The germline V and J ends were trimmed by 4 bases and 3 bases, with 18 bases remaining between them. The CDR3 DNA is TGTGCCAGCAGTGGCCCGAGACGGAACAGAGACACTGAAGCTTTCTTT. Its translation is CASSGPRRNRDTEAFF.

This rearrangement joins TRBV19 to TRBJ1-5; 7 bases align to TRBD1. This CDR3 region has 14 residues. Germline values: CDR1 LNHDA, CDR2 SQIVND (reference sequence). V was clipped by 10 bases and J by 2 bases; unmatched bases: 8. The CDR3 coding sequence is TGTGCCACTAAACAGGGGAATGGCAATCAGCCCCAGCATTTT. It codes for CATKQGNGNQPQHF.

This sequence joins TRBV19 and TRBJ1-4; D unclear. The V and J ends lost 6 bases and 8 bases respectively, with 16 bases between them. From germline, CDR1 is LNHDA and CDR2 SQIVND (reference sequence). CDR3 length: 14 amino acids. The CDR3 loop is CASRSAVGDEKLFF. The CDR3 DNA reads TGTGCCAGTAGGAGCGCGGTTGGAGACGAAAAACTGTTTTTT.

This clone was seen a few times. The rearrangement uses TRBV30 and TRBJ2-1; TRBD2 matches 12 bases. The CDR3 covers 20 residues. Trimming at V came to 2 bases and at J to 2 bases, leaving 16 bases not matched to a gene. Germline lookup yields CDR1 GTSNPN and CDR2 SVGIG (reference sequence). CDR3 in DNA: TGTGCCTGGAGTTCCCGACCCGGGCTAGCGGGGGGGGGTACCTACAATGAGCAGTTCTTC. It codes for CAWSSRPGLAGGGTYNEQFF.

This clone was counted between two and nine times. The chain carries TRBV18 and TRBJ2-1; 8 nucleotides agree with TRBD1. V was clipped by 2 bases and J by 7 bases; unmatched bases: 7. The V gene's germline CDR1 is KGHSH and CDR2 LQKENI. The CDR3 spans 15 residues. The CDR3: CASSPREQGVNEQFF. DNA of the CDR3: TGTGCCAGCTCACCAAGAGAACAGGGGGTAAATGAGCAGTTCTTC.

The rearrangement links TRBV9 to TRBJ2-3; a possible D gene is TRBD2 (5 bases). This CDR3 has 15 residues. In germline, CDR1 is SGDLS, CDR2 YYNGEE. The V and J ends lost 0 bases and 2 bases respectively, with 10 bases between them. The CDR3, as DNA: TGTGCCAGCAGCGTAGGGCGGGCTGACACAGATACGCAGTATTTT. It yields the protein CASSVGRADTDTQYF.

The J gene is TRBJ2-5, the V gene TRBV5-1; 10 bases match TRBD2. Germline V CDR1 and CDR2: SGHRS, YFSETQ. J gave up 4 bases and V 4 bases, and 4 bases lay outside the gene matches. The CDR3 consists of 14 residues. This CDR3 is CASSGWTSGETQYF. The CDR3 DNA sequence: TGCGCCAGCAGCGGATGGACTAGCGGAGAGACCCAGTACTTC.

The chain uses TRBV18 and TRBJ2-7; 8 nucleotides align to TRBD2. This CDR3 is 14 amino acids long. In germline, CDR1 is KGHSH, CDR2 LQKENI. Unmatched junction bases numbered 3, after V lost 3 bases and J lost 2 bases. The CDR3 loop reads CASSPEREPYEQYF. Here the CDR3 DNA reads TGTGCCAGCTCACCGGAGCGGGAGCCCTACGAGCAGTACTTC. The full variable domain, rest sourced from reference TRBV18 and TRBJ2-7, is NAGVMQNPRHLVRRRGQEARLRCSPMKGHSHVYWYRQLPEEGLKFMVYLQKENIIDESGMPKERFSAEFPKEGPSILRIQQVVRGDSAAYFCASSPEREPYEQYFGPGTRLTVT.

The genes are TRBV2 and TRBJ1-3; 8 bases agree with TRBD1. This CDR3 is 13 amino acids long. Germline assignment: CDR1 SNHLY and CDR2 FYNNEI. J gave up 2 bases and V 6 bases, and 0 bases lay outside the gene matches. CDR3 protein: CASRDRAGNTIYF. CDR3 nucleotides: TGTGCCAGCAGGGACAGGGCTGGAAACACCATATATTTT.

The CDR3 is CATSRDPGDGNTIYF. The CDR3 coding sequence is TGTGCCACCAGCAGAGATCCGGGGGACGGAAACACCATATATTTT. The rearrangement links TRBV15 to TRBJ1-3, with a tentative D call TRBD1 (5 bases). V was pared by 0 bases and J by 4 bases, with 10 bases between. Germline V gene data show CDR1 as LNHNV and CDR2 as YYDKDF (reference sequence). The CDR3 totals 15 residues.

The chain uses TRBV5-1 and TRBJ1-5; weak D call: TRBD1 (5 bases). Trimming shortened V by 4 bases and J by 0 bases, and 11 bases separated the two germline ends. This CDR3 is built from 15 residues. Germline V CDR1 and CDR2: SGHRS, YFSETQ. This CDR3 reads CASSPGLDSNQPQHF. The CDR3 nucleotides read TGCGCCAGCAGCCCGGGACTTGATAGCAATCAGCCCCAGCATTTT.

This clone has a handful of counts. The chain recombines TRBV6-1 with TRBJ1-1; 8 bases agree with TRBD1. This CDR3 comprises 14 residues. V dropped 8 bases and J dropped 1; count of bases not matched to a gene: 6. CDR1 MNHNS and CDR2 SASEGT come from the germline V gene. The CDR3 loop is CASRQGPRNTEAFF. The CDR3 DNA is TGTGCCAGCCGACAGGGGCCGAGGAACACTGAAGCTTTCTTT.

This chain connects TRBV9 to TRBJ2-1; maybe TRBD2 (6 bases). V lost 4 bases and J 3 bases, leaving 14 bases between the germline ends. The germline CDR1 and CDR2 sequences are SGDLS and YYNGEE. The CDR3 consists of 15 residues. CDR3 loop: CASSSSGPLYNEQFF. The CDR3 region has the DNA TGTGCCAGCAGCTCGAGCGGGCCCCTCTACAATGAGCAGTTCTTC.

The chain links TRBV12-2 to TRBJ2-3; the D call of TRBD2 is as the table states it, not checked on the DNA. TRBV12-2 counts as a pseudogene. The CDR3 is made up of 19 amino acids. Here the CDR3 reads CASRLAPGTSGGAMYTQYF. As DNA, the CDR3 is TGTGCAAGTCGCTTAGCCCCCGGGACTAGCGGGGGGGCAATGTATACGCAGTATTTT.

The CDR3 region is CASSPRTGDSYEQYF. The CDR3, as DNA: TGTGCCAGCAGCCCGAGGACAGGGGACTCCTACGAGCAGTACTTC. The chain combines TRBV5-4 with TRBJ2-7; TRBD1 agrees at 9 bases. The CDR3 has 15 amino acids. Germline loops: CDR1 SGHNT, CDR2 YYREEE (reference sequence). With 4 bases clipped from V and 0 bases from J, the junction kept 5 bases outside the gene matches.

The rearrangement links TRBV29-1 to TRBJ1-2; D perhaps matches TRBD1 (5 bases). The CDR3 spans 13 residues. Trimming cost V 6 bases and J 2 bases, with 13 bases left between them. From germline, CDR1 is SQVTM and CDR2 ANQGSEA. CDR3 coding DNA: TGCAGCGTCCCAGGGCTTTTGAACTATGGCTACACCTTC. It yields the protein CSVPGLLNYGYTF.

The genes are TRBV5-1 and TRBJ1-4, with TRBD1 matching 8 bases. Germline V CDR1 and CDR2: SGHRS, YFSETQ. The CDR3 extends over 15 amino acids. The junction had 4 bases not matched to a gene; V was cut back by 1 base and J by 5 bases. The CDR3 bases are TGCGCCAGCAGCTTGTGGACAGGGTCGAATGAAAAACTGTTTTTT. It is translated as CASSLWTGSNEKLFF.

The V call is TRBV6-5, the J call TRBJ2-7, with D uncertain. Trimming took off 5 bases at V and 6 bases at J, with 8 bases between the two ends. Germline lookup yields CDR1 MNHEY and CDR2 SVGAGI. The CDR3 totals 11 residues. Here the CDR3 DNA reads TGTGCCAGCAGTCTTGGCGGCGAGCAGTACTTC. Its protein product is CASSLGGEQYF.

V usage is TRBV27 and J usage is TRBJ1-2; the D gene is possibly TRBD1 (5 bases). This CDR3 has 13 residues. Trimming took off 3 bases at V and 3 bases at J, with 8 bases between the two ends. Germline V gene sequence: CDR1 MNHEY, CDR2 SMNVEV (reference sequence). The CDR3, as DNA: TGTGCCAGCAGTTTCCAGGGTTACTATGGCTACACCTTC. Protein sequence: CASSFQGYYGYTF.

In this sample, this clone turned up a few times. The gene calls are TRBV27 and TRBJ2-7; 9 bases are a match to TRBD1. This CDR3 spans 18 amino acids. With 6 bases clipped from V and 0 bases from J, the junction kept 15 bases outside the gene matches. Germline CDR1 MNHEY, CDR2 SMNVEV (reference sequence). CDR3 sequence: CASRPTGGWLRSSYEQYF. The CDR3, as DNA: TGTGCCAGCAGACCGACAGGGGGTTGGCTGAGGAGCTCCTACGAGCAGTACTTC.